This T cell receptor beta chain appears in the sequencing data of a study of Tregs in tolerant kidney transplant recipients. Thawed PBMCs were FACS-sorted into unstimulated CD4+CD25+CD127- regulatory T cells, CD4+CD25- non-regulatory cells, CD4 and CD8 cells. From germline, CDR1 is SGHRS and CDR2 YFSETQ. The CDR3 covers 16 residues. With 2 bases clipped from V and 10 bases from J, the junction kept 11 bases outside the gene matches. Produced via immunoSEQ multiplex PCR; TCRdb's table is partial and in-frame only. The sample contains 100,000 to 150,000 clones, roughly 92% of which appear only once. In regard to this clone: Its antigen remains unknown.

The study's findings and limits: Few patients were studied, so findings need validation in larger groups. This study did not directly address biological reproducibility. Tregs expanded with activated donor B cells seemed most donor-specific.

The chain couples TRBV5-1 to TRBJ1-6; TRBD1 aligns across 8 bases. Material: CD4+ T cells from blood. This clonotype was sampled from a human donor in good health. The CDR3 region is CASSFGQGSWESPLHF. Written as DNA, the CDR3 is TGCGCCAGCAGCTTTGGACAGGGAAGCTGGGAATCACCCCTCCACTTT.